Shown below are 17 T cell receptor beta chains from a single sample sequenced in a study of blood T cell repertoires in COVID-19. Generated by immunoSEQ multiplex PCR, the TCRdb table keeps only in-frame clones and is missing some. Of under 300,000 clones in the sample, about nine tenths were seen once. The sample consisted of PBMCs or T cells enriched from blood (not recorded which). The receptors were sampled from a human donor in a cohort exposed to, infected with or recovered from COVID-19 (not recorded which). The donor label of this sample is uncertain.

The rearrangement links TRBV20-1 to TRBJ1-4; the D gene is possibly TRBD1 (6 bases). Germline V CDR1 and CDR2: DFQATT, SNEGSKA (reference sequence). The CDR3 covers 13 residues. Between the trimmed V and J ends, which lost 3 bases and 8 bases, there was a span of 13 bases. CDR3 residues: CSASYREGEKLFF. The CDR3, as DNA: TGCAGTGCTAGTTACAGGGAAGGAGAAAAACTGTTTTTT.

V is TRBV5-1 and J is TRBJ1-3; a possible D gene is TRBD1 (6 bases). The length of the CDR3 is 16 residues. CDR1 and CDR2 from the germline V gene are SGHRS and YFSETQ. V was clipped by 3 bases and J by 0 bases, with 13 bases between them. The CDR3 coding sequence is TGCGCCAGCAGCTCCACAGGGACCGTCTCTGGAAACACCATATATTTT. This translates into CASSSTGTVSGNTIYF.

The chain recombines TRBV4-2 with TRBJ2-5; a weak D match, TRBD2 (6 bases). CDR3 length: 13 residues. The V gene lost 1 base and the J gene lost 3 bases, with 6 bases spanning the gap. The germline V gene has CDR1 LGHNA and CDR2 YNFKEQ. The CDR3 reads CASSQGGEETQYF. CDR3 nucleotides: TGTGCCAGCAGCCAAGGCGGGGAAGAGACCCAGTACTTC.

The chain links TRBV24-1 to TRBJ2-7; 9 positions agree with TRBD1. The CDR3 covers 13 residues. V lost 5 bases to trimming and J lost 3 bases; unmatched junction nucleotides: 1. Germline V gene sequence: CDR1 KGHDR, CDR2 SFDVKD. DNA for the CDR3: TGTGCCACCAGTGCGGGACAGGGCTACGAGCAGTACTTC. Protein: CATSAGQGYEQYF.

This chain joins TRBV18 and TRBJ2-3; TRBD2 matches at 9 bases. V lost 3 bases and J lost 2; bases outside the gene matches: 3. The germline CDR1 and CDR2 sequences are KGHSH and LQKENI. CDR3 length: 15 amino acids. The CDR3 region has the DNA TGTGCCAGCTCACCTCAGCGGGGGGTCACAGATACGCAGTATTTT. Translated, it gives CASSPQRGVTDTQYF. Full variable domain (rest looked up from reference TRBV18 and TRBJ2-3): NAGVMQNPRHLVRRRGQEARLRCSPMKGHSHVYWYRQLPEEGLKFMVYLQKENIIDESGMPKERFSAEFPKEGPSILRIQQVVRGDSAAYFCASSPQRGVTDTQYFGPGTRLTVL.

V usage is TRBV18 and J usage is TRBJ2-4; TRBD2 aligns across 10 bases. J gave up 5 bases and V 6 bases, and 7 bases lay outside the gene matches. Looked up from germline, CDR1 is KGHSH and CDR2 is LQKENI. The CDR3 consists of 15 residues. The CDR3 bases are TGTGCCAGCTCTTCCACCGGACTAGCGGAAAACATTCAGTACTTC. Translating it yields CASSSTGLAENIQYF.

This clone appeared once. The chain uses TRBV27 and TRBJ2-7; possible D gene TRBD1, 5 bases. Germline V gene data show CDR1 as MNHEY and CDR2 as SMNVEV (reference sequence). Trimming shortened V by 4 bases and J by 0 bases, and 13 bases separated the two germline ends. This CDR3 spans 15 amino acids. The CDR3 nucleotides read TGTGCCAGCAGTTCCCTAGTAGGGGTCTCCTACGAGCAGTACTTC. Its translation: CASSSLVGVSYEQYF.

This chain joins TRBV24-1 and TRBJ1-2; D is uncertain. Germline assignment: CDR1 KGHDR and CDR2 SFDVKD. V was trimmed by 9 bases and J by 8 bases, leaving 15 bases between them. The CDR3 has 12 amino acids. The CDR3 sequence: CATHDTHDGYTF. The CDR3 nucleotides are TGTGCCACCCATGACACCCACGACGGCTACACCTTC.

The chain's CDR3 is CASSLKGRGDQPQHF. CDR3 DNA sequence: TGTGCCAGCAGCTTAAAAGGCAGGGGCGATCAGCCCCAGCATTTT. V usage is TRBV7-9 and J usage is TRBJ1-5; weak D call: TRBD1 (6 bases). Trimming removed 2 bases at V and 5 bases at J, with 13 bases between. Germline V gene sequence: CDR1 SEHNR, CDR2 FQNEAQ (reference sequence). The CDR3 is 15 residues long.

This clone was seen once. CDR3 loop: CASSLLGGANIDTQYF. The CDR3 bases are TGTGCCAGCAGCTTGTTGGGGGGGGCAAATATAGATACGCAGTATTTT. J is TRBJ2-3 and V is TRBV5-8; D might be TRBD2 (7 bases). Germline CDR1 and CDR2: SGHTS and YDEGEE. This CDR3 has 16 amino acids. V was clipped by 1 base and J by 5 bases, with 17 bases between them.

This chain links TRBV27 with TRBJ2-5; possibly TRBD1 for D (6 bases). The CDR3 covers 15 residues. Germline V lookup: CDR1 MNHEY, CDR2 SMNVEV (reference sequence). Trimming removed 2 bases from V and 2 bases from J, with 12 bases in between. The CDR3 coding sequence is TGTGCCAGCAGTTTACTGCCAGGGGCGCAAGAGACCCAGTACTTC. This codes for CASSLLPGAQETQYF.

V usage is TRBV4-3 and J usage is TRBJ1-6; no definite D call. V lost 4 bases to trimming and J lost 0 bases, with 13 bases between them. Germline V lookup: CDR1 LGHNA, CDR2 YSLEER. The CDR3 covers 17 residues. For the CDR3, the DNA is TGCGCCAGCAGCCCCCGGAGGGCCGCCTCCTATAATTCACCCCTCCACTTT. Its translation: CASSPRRAASYNSPLHF.

This clone showed up just a few times. CDR3 in amino acids: CASSVGQGYTEAFF. The CDR3 DNA reads as TGTGCCAGCAGCGTCGGACAGGGCTACACTGAAGCTTTCTTT. V gene TRBV5-4 combines with J gene TRBJ1-1, with 8 positions matching TRBD1. The CDR3 covers 14 residues. Germline CDR1 is SGHNT and CDR2 is YYREEE (reference sequence). Losses at the gene ends were 4 bases for V and 3 bases for J; bases not matched to a gene: 5.

J is TRBJ2-1 and V is TRBV11-2, with 8 positions matching TRBD2. The germline CDR1 and CDR2 sequences are SGHAT and FQNNGV. V gave up 0 bases and J gave up 12 bases; unmatched junction bases: 7. CDR3 length: 14 residues. This chain's CDR3 is CASSLDPGAGVQFF. DNA of the CDR3: TGTGCCAGCAGCTTAGATCCGGGAGCGGGGGTGCAGTTCTTC.

The genes are TRBV5-8 and TRBJ2-5, with a tentative D call TRBD1 (6 bases). CDR3 size: 13 residues. The V and J ends lost 2 bases and 6 bases respectively, with 11 bases between them. In germline, CDR1 is SGHTS, CDR2 YDEGEE. This CDR3 reads CASSFGQKKTQYF. The CDR3 nucleotides read TGTGCCAGCAGCTTTGGACAGAAAAAGACCCAGTACTTC.

The V gene is TRBV29-1, the J gene TRBJ1-1; the match to TRBD1 covers 7 bases. CDR3 size: 13 residues. Germline CDR1 and CDR2: SQVTM and ANQGSEA. V shed 6 bases, J shed 4 bases, and the junction held 8 bases outside the gene matches. DNA of the CDR3: TGCAGCGTCGGGACAGCCGCCGGCACTGAAGCTTTCTTT. Its translation is CSVGTAAGTEAFF.

A remark on this clone: Sequence at one end of the junction differs from germline and may be a read error. The V call is TRBV19, the J call TRBJ1-5; TRBD1 is a possible D gene (6 bases). Germline CDR1 is LNHDA and CDR2 is SQIVND (reference sequence). CDR3 length: 11 amino acids. CDR3: CAGGRGQPQHF. The CDR3 nucleotides read TGCGCGGGGGGCAGGGGACAGCCCCAGCATTTT.